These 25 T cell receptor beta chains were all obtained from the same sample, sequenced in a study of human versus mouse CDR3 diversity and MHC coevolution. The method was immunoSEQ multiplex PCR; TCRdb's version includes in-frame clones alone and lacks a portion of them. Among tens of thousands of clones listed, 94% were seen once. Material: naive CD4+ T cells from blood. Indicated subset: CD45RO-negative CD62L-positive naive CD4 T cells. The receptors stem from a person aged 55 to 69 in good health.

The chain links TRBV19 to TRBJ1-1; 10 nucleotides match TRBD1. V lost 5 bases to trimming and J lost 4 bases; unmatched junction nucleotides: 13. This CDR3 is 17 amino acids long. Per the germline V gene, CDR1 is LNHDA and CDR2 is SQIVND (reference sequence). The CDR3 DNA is TGTGCCAGTAGTGTAGGGGACAGGGGCTGGGGTACCACTGAAGCTTTCTTT. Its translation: CASSVGDRGWGTTEAFF. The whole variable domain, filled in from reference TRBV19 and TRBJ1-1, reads DGGITQSPKYLFRKEGQNVTLSCEQNLNHDAMYWYRQDPGQGLRLIYYSQIVNDFQKGDIAEGYSVSREKKESFPLTVTSAQKNPTAFYLCASSVGDRGWGTTEAFFGQGTRLTVV.

The CDR3 here is CASSIGPVQETQYF. CDR3 coding DNA: TGTGCCAGTAGTATAGGGCCTGTACAAGAGACCCAGTACTTC. This chain joins TRBV19 and TRBJ2-5; no clear D gene. The CDR3 contains 14 residues. From germline, CDR1 is LNHDA and CDR2 SQIVND (reference sequence). The V end lost 1 base, the J end lost 2 bases, and 8 bases lay between the germline ends.

The CDR3 DNA reads as TGTGCCAGCAGCCCCACGAACTGGAGGTCAAAGAACTATGGCTACACCTTC. This codes for CASSPTNWRSKNYGYTF. This chain links TRBV21-1 with TRBJ1-2. TRBV21-1 is designated a pseudogene. The CDR3 has 17 amino acids.

This CDR3 reads CASRLGGNYGYTF. CDR3 sequence (DNA): TGTGCCAGCAGGCTAGGGGGAAACTATGGCTACACCTTC. The chain is built from TRBV6-1 and TRBJ1-2; a possible D gene is TRBD1 (6 bases). Germline-derived CDR1 and CDR2 are MNHNS and SASEGT. CDR3 length: 13 residues. V dropped 6 bases and J dropped 2 bases, with 10 bases sitting between them.

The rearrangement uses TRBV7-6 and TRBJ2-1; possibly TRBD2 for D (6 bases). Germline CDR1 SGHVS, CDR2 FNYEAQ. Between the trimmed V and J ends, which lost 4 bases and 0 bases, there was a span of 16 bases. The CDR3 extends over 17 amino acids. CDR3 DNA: TGTGCCAGCAGCTCCCGGACGGACTATTACTCCTACAATGAGCAGTTCTTC. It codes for CASSSRTDYYSYNEQFF. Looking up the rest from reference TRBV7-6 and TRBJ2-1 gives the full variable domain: GAGVSQSPRYKVTKRGQDVALRCDPISGHVSLYWYRQALGQGPEFLTYFNYEAQQDKSGLPNDRFSAERPEGSISTLTIQRTEQRDSAMYRCASSSRTDYYSYNEQFFGPGTRLTVL.

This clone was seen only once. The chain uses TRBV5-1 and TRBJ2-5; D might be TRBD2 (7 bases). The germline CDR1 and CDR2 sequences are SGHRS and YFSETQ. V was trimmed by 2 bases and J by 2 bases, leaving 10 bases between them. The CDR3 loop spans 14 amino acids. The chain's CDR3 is CASSLQGLQETQYF. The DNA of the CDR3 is TGCGCCAGCAGCTTACAGGGACTACAAGAGACCCAGTACTTC. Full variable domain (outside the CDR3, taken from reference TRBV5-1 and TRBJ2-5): KAGVTQTPRYLIKTRGQQVTLSCSPISGHRSVSWYQQTPGQGLQFLFEYFSETQRNKGNFPGRFSGRQFSNSRSEMNVSTLELGDSALYLCASSLQGLQETQYFGPGTRLLVL.

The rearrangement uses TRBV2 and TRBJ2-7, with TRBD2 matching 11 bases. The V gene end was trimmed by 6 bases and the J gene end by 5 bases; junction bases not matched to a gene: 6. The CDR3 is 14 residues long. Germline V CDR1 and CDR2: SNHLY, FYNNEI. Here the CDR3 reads CASRSTSGNNEQYF. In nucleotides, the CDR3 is TGTGCCAGCAGATCGACTAGCGGGAACAACGAGCAGTACTTC.

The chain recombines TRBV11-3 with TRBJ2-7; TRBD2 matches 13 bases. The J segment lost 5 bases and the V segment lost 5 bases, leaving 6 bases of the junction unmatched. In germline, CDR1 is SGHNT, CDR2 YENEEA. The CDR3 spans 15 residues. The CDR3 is CASSEGTSGIHEQYF. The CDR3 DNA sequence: TGTGCCAGCAGCGAAGGGACTAGCGGGATCCACGAGCAGTACTTC.

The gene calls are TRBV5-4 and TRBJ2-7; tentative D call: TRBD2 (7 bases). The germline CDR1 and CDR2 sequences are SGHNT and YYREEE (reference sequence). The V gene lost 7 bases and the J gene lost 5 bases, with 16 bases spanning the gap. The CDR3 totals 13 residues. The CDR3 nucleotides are TGTGCCAGCTCTCTCGGGGGGCTTGACGAGCAGTACTTC. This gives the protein CASSLGGLDEQYF.

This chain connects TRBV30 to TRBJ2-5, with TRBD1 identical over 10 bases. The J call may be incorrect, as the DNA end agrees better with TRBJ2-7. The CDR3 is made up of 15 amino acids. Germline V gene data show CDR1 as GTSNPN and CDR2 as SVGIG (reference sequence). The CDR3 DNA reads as TGTGCCTGGAGTGCAACCGGGACAGGGGCCTACGAGCAGTACTTC. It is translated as CAWSATGTGAYEQYF.

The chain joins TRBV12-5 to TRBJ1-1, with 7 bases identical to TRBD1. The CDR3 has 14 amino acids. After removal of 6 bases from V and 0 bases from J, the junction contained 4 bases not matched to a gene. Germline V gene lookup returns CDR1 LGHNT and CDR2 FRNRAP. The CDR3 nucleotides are TGTGCTAGTGGGGGGGACAGCCTGAACACTGAAGCTTTCTTT. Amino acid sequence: CASGGDSLNTEAFF.

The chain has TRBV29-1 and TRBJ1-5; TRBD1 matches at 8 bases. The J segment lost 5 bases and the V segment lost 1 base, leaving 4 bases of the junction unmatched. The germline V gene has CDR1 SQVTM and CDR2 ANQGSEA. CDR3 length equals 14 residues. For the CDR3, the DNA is TGCAGCGTTGAAGTTACAGGGGGAGATCAGCCCCAGCATTTT. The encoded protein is CSVEVTGGDQPQHF. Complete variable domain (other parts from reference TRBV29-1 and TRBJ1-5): SAVISQKPSRDICQRGTSLTIQCQVDSQVTMMFWYRQQPGQSLTLIATANQGSEATYESGFVIDKFPISRPNLTFSTLTVSNMSPEDSSIYLCSVEVTGGDQPQHFGDGTRLSIL.

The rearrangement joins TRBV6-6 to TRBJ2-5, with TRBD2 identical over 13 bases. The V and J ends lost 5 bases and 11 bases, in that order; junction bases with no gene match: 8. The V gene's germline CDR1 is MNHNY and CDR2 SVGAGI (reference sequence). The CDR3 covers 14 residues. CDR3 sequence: CASSRTSGSGEQYF. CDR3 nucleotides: TGTGCCAGCAGTCGGACTAGCGGGAGTGGGGAGCAGTACTTC.

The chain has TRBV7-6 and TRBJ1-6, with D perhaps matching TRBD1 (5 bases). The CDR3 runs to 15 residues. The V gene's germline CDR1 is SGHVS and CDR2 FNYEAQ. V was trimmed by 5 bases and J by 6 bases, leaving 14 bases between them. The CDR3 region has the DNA TGTGCCAGCAGCCCAGACAGATTATTTAATTCACCCCTCCACTTT. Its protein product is CASSPDRLFNSPLHF.

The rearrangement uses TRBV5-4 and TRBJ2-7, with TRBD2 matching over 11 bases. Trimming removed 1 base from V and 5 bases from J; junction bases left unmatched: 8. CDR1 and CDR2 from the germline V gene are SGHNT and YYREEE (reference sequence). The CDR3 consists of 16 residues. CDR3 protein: CASSLKLAGDYNEQYF. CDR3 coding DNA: TGTGCCAGCAGCTTGAAACTAGCGGGAGACTATAACGAGCAGTACTTC.

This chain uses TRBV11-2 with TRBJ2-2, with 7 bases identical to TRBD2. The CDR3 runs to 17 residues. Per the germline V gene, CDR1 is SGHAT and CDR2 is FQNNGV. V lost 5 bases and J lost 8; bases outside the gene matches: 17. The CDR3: CASSPRVLQGGTGELFF. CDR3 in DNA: TGTGCCAGCAGCCCGAGGGTTTTGCAGGGAGGGACTGGGGAGCTGTTTTTT.

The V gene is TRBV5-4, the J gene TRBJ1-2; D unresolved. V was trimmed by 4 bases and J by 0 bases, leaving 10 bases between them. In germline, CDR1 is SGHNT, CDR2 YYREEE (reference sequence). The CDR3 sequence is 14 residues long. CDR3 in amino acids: CASSPTPTNYGYTF. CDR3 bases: TGTGCCAGCAGCCCCACACCAACTAACTATGGCTACACCTTC.

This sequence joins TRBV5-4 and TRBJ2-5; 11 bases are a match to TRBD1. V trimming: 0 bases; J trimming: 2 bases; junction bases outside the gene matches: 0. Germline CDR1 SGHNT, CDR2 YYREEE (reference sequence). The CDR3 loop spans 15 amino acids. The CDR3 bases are TGTGCCAGCAGCTTGGGGGACAGGGGGCAAGAGACCCAGTACTTC. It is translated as CASSLGDRGQETQYF. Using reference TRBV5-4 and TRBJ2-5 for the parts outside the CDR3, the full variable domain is ETGVTQSPTHLIKTRGQQVTLRCSSQSGHNTVSWYQQALGQGPQFIFQYYREEENGRGNFPPRFSGLQFPNYSSELNVNALELDDSALYLCASSLGDRGQETQYFGPGTRLLVL.

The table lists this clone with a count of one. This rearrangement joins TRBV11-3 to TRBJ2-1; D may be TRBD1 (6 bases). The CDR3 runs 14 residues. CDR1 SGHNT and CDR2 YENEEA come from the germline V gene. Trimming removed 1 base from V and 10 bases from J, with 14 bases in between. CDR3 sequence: CASSLVATGNEQFF. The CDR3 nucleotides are TGTGCCAGCAGCTTAGTAGCCACAGGGAACGAGCAGTTCTTC. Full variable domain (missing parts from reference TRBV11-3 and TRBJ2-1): EAGVVQSPRYKIIEKKQPVAFWCNPISGHNTLYWYLQNLGQGPELLIRYENEEAVDDSQLPKDRFSAERLKGVDSTLKIQPAELGDSAVYLCASSLVATGNEQFFGPGTRLTVL.

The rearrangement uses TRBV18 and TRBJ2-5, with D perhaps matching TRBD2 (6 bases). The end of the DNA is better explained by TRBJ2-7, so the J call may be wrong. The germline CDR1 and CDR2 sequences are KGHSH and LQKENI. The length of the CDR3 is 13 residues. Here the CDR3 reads CASSPGLKYEQYF. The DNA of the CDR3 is TGTGCCAGCTCACCGGGACTCAAATACGAGCAGTACTTC.

CDR3 coding DNA: TGCAGTGCTATGCGAGAAGAGACCCAGTACTTC. Amino acids: CSAMREETQYF. The chain combines TRBV20-1 with TRBJ2-5; no definite D call. This CDR3 comprises 11 residues. Germline CDR1 and CDR2: DFQATT and SNEGSKA (reference sequence). The germline V and J ends were trimmed by 4 bases and 3 bases, with 6 bases remaining between them.

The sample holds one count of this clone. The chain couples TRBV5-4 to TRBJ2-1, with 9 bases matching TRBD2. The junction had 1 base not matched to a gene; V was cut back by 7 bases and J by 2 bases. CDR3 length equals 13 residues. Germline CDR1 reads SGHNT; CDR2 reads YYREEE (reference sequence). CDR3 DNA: TGTGCCAGCGCTAGCGGGGCCTACAATGAGCAGTTCTTC. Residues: CASASGAYNEQFF. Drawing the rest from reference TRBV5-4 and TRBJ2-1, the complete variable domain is ETGVTQSPTHLIKTRGQQVTLRCSSQSGHNTVSWYQQALGQGPQFIFQYYREEENGRGNFPPRFSGLQFPNYSSELNVNALELDDSALYLCASASGAYNEQFFGPGTRLTVL.

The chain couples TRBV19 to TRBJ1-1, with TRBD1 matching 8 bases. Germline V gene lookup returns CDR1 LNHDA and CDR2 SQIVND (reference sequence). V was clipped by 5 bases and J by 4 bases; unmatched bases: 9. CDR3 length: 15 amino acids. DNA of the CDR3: TGTGCCAGTAGTGCATTGGCCACAGGGGGCACTGAAGCTTTCTTT. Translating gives CASSALATGGTEAFF. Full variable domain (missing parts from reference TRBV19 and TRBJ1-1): DGGITQSPKYLFRKEGQNVTLSCEQNLNHDAMYWYRQDPGQGLRLIYYSQIVNDFQKGDIAEGYSVSREKKESFPLTVTSAQKNPTAFYLCASSALATGGTEAFFGQGTRLTVV.

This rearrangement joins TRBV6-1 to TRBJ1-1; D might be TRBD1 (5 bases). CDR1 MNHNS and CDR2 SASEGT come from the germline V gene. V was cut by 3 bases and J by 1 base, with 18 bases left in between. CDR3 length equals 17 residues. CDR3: CASSDPGSPSANTEAFF. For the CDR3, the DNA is TGTGCCAGCAGTGATCCAGGGTCCCCATCAGCGAACACTGAAGCTTTCTTT.

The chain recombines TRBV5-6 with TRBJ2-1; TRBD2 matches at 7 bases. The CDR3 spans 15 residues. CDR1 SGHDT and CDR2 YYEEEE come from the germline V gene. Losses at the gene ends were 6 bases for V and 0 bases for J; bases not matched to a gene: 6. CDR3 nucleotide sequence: TGTGCCAGCACCCTAGTAGCGGGCTCCTACAATGAGCAGTTCTTC. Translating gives CASTLVAGSYNEQFF.